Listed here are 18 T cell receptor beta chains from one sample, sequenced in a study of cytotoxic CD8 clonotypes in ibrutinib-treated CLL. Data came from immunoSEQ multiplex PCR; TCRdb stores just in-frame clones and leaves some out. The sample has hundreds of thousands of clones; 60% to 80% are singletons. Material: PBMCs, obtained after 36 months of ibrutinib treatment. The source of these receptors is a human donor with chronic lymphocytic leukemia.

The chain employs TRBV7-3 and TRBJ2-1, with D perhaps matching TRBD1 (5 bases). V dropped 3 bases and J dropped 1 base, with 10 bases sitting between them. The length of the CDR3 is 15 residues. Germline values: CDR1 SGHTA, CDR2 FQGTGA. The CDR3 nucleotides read TGTGCCAGCAGCTTTGGACCAGGGTCCTACAATGAGCAGTTCTTC. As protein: CASSFGPGSYNEQFF.

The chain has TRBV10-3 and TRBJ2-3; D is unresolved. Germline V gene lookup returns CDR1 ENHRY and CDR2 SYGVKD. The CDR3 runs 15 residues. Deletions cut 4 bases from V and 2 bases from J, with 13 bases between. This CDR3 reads CAISGKTAITDTQYF. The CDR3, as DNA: TGTGCCATCAGTGGCAAAACCGCTATCACAGATACGCAGTATTTT.

The CDR3 coding sequence is TGCAGCGTGGCGTACAGGGGCTTGAACACCATATATTTT. This codes for CSVAYRGLNTIYF. V gene TRBV29-1 combines with J gene TRBJ1-3; 7 nucleotides agree with TRBD1. This CDR3 contains 13 residues. Unmatched junction bases numbered 9, after V lost 6 bases and J lost 7 bases. The V gene's germline CDR1 is SQVTM and CDR2 ANQGSEA. The full variable domain, its missing parts supplied by reference TRBV29-1 and TRBJ1-3, is SAVISQKPSRDICQRGTSLTIQCQVDSQVTMMFWYRQQPGQSLTLIATANQGSEATYESGFVIDKFPISRPNLTFSTLTVSNMSPEDSSIYLCSVAYRGLNTIYFGEGSWLTVV.

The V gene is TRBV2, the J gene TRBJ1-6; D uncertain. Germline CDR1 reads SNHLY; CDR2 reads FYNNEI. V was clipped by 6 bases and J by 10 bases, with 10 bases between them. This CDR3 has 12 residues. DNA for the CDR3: TGTGCCAGCAGATTAGCTGGCTCACCCCTCCACTTT. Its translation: CASRLAGSPLHF. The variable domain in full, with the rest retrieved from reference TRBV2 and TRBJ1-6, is EPEVTQTPSHQVTQMGQEVILRCVPISNHLYFYWYRQILGQKVEFLVSFYNNEISEKSEIFDDQFSVERPDGSNFTLKIRSTKLEDSAMYFCASRLAGSPLHFGNGTRLTVT.

The CDR3 coding sequence is TGCAGCGTTCAAGGTATGACTGAAGCTTTCTTT. Its protein product is CSVQGMTEAFF. V and J are TRBV29-1 and TRBJ1-1; D call uncertain. The CDR3 extends over 11 amino acids. Germline CDR1 SQVTM, CDR2 ANQGSEA. Trimming shortened V by 5 bases and J by 5 bases, and 9 bases separated the two germline ends.

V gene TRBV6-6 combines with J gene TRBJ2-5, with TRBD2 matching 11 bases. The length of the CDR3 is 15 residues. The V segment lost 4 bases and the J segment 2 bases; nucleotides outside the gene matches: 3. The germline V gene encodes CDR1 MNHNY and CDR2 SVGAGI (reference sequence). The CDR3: CASSSGLADQETQYF. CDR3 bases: TGTGCCAGCAGTTCGGGACTAGCGGATCAAGAGACCCAGTACTTC.

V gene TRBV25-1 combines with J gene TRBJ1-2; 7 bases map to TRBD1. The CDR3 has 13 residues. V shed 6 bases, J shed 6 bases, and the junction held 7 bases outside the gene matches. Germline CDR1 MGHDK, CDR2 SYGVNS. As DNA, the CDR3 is TGTGCCAGCAGCCTCACAGGGGTGGATGGCTACACCTTC. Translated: CASSLTGVDGYTF.

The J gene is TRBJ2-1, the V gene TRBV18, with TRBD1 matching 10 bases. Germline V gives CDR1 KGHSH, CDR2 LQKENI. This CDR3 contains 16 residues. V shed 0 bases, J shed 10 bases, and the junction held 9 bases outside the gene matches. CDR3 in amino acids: CASSPPMGQGLREQFF. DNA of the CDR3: TGTGCCAGCTCACCACCGATGGGACAGGGGCTAAGGGAGCAGTTCTTC.

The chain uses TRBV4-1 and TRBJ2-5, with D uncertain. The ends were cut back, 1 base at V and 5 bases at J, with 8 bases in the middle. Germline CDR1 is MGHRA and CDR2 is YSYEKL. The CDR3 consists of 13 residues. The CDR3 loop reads CASSQVVRETQYF. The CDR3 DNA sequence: TGCGCCAGCAGCCAAGTTGTTAGGGAGACCCAGTACTTC.

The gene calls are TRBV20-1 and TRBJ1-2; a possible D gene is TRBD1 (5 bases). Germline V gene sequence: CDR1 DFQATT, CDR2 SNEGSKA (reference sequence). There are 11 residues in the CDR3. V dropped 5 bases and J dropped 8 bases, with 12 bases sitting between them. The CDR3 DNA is TGCAGTGCTCGGGACCCGTGGGGCTACACCTTC. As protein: CSARDPWGYTF.

DNA of the CDR3: TGCGCCAGCAGCCAAGATGGGTGGGGGCCGAGAGATACGCAGTATTTT. Its translation: CASSQDGWGPRDTQYF. V is TRBV4-1 and J is TRBJ2-3, with D perhaps TRBD1 (6 bases). CDR3 length: 16 amino acids. In germline, CDR1 is MGHRA, CDR2 YSYEKL. Trimming stripped 0 bases from V and 5 bases from J, with 15 bases between.

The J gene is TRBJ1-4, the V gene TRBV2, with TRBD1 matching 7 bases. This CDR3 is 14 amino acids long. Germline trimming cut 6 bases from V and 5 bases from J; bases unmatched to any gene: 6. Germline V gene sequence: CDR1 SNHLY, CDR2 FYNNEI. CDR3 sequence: CASRTDRVNEKLFF. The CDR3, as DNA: TGTGCCAGCAGAACTGACAGGGTGAATGAAAAACTGTTTTTT.

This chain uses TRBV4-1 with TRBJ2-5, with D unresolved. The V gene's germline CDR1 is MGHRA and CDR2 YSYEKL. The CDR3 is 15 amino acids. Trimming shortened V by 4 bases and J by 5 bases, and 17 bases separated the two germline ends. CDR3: CASSRTWTTRETQYF. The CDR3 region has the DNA TGCGCCAGCAGCCGAACATGGACGACGCGGGAGACCCAGTACTTC.

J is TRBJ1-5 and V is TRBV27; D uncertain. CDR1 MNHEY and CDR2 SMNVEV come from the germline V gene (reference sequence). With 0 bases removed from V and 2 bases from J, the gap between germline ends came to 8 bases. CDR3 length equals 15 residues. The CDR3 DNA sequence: TGTGCCAGCAGTTTATCATGGCAGGGCAATCAGCCCCAGCATTTT. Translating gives CASSLSWQGNQPQHF.

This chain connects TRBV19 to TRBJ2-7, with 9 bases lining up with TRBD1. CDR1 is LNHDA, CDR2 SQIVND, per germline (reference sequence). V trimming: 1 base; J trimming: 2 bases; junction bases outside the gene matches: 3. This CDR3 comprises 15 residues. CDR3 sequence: CASSIVTGGPYEQYF. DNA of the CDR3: TGTGCCAGTAGTATAGTTACAGGGGGCCCCTACGAGCAGTACTTC.

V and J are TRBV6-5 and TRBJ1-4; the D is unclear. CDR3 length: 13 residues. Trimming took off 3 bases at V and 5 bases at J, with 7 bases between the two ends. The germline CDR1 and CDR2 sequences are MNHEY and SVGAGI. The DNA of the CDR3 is TGTGCCAGCAGTTATCGGGGAAATGAAAAACTGTTTTTT. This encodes CASSYRGNEKLFF.

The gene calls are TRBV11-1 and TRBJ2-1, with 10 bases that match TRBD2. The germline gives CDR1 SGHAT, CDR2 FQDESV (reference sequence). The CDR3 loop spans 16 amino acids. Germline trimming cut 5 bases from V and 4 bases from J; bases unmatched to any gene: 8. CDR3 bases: TGTGCCAGCAGCCGAAGTCTAGCGGGAGAGTACAATGAGCAGTTCTTC. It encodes CASSRSLAGEYNEQFF.

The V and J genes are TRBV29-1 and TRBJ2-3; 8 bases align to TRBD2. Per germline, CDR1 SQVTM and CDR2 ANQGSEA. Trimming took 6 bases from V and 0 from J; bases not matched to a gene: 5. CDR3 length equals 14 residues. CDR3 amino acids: CSVSGGASTDTQYF. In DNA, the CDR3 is TGCAGCGTAAGCGGGGGAGCTAGCACAGATACGCAGTATTTT.